A selection of T cell receptor beta chains follows, all from one sample in a study of blood T cell repertoires in COVID-19. Using immunoSEQ multiplex PCR, the repertoire was profiled, and TCRdb retains in-frame clones only, with some absent. The top ten clones hold roughly 5.3% of a sample with about 190,000 clones, approximately 84% of them seen once. Sequenced sample: peripheral blood. The receptors here all came from a woman in her seventies with active or convalescent COVID-19. Both conserved end residues are part of each CDR3. The order of the fields is D gene, clone size, J gene, V gene, CDR3 protein, CDR3 DNA. A D gene is named only where the DNA matches it firmly. Where a row states a size, it is once, few, many or the class of an expanded clone; other rows omit it.

d_call: .
clone_size: few
j_call: TRBJ2-2
v_call: TRBV7-3
cdr3_aa: CASSSSRRGTGELFF
cdr3_nt: TGTGCCAGCAGCTCCTCTCGAAGGGGCACCGGGGAGCTGTTTTTT

d_call: TRBD1
clone_size: .
j_call: TRBJ1-2
v_call: TRBV4-1
cdr3_aa: CASSYAGTGARGYTF
cdr3_nt: TGCGCCAGCAGCTACGCCGGGACAGGGGCTCGGGGCTACACCTTC

d_call: TRBD2
clone_size: .
j_call: TRBJ2-1
v_call: TRBV7-9
cdr3_aa: CASMVDSGRSYNEQFF
cdr3_nt: TGTGCCAGCATGGTGGATAGCGGGAGGTCCTACAATGAGCAGTTCTTC

d_call: TRBD2
clone_size: .
j_call: TRBJ2-1
v_call: TRBV20-1
cdr3_aa: CSASQASGRAYEQFF
cdr3_nt: TGCAGTGCTAGTCAGGCTAGCGGGAGGGCTTATGAGCAGTTCTTC

d_call: TRBD2
clone_size: few
j_call: TRBJ2-7
v_call: TRBV6-1
cdr3_aa: CASSDVLSGTRAYEQYF
cdr3_nt: TGTGCCAGCAGTGACGTTTTAAGCGGGACTCGCGCCTACGAGCAGTACTTC

d_call: TRBD1
clone_size: .
j_call: TRBJ2-7
v_call: TRBV5-1
cdr3_aa: CASSLNTGAYYEQYF
cdr3_nt: TGCGCCAGCAGCCTAAATACAGGGGCTTACTACGAGCAGTACTTC

d_call: .
clone_size: .
j_call: TRBJ1-1
v_call: TRBV6-5
cdr3_aa: CASSRATANTEAFF
cdr3_nt: TGTGCCAGCAGTAGAGCTACAGCGAACACTGAAGCTTTCTTT

d_call: TRBD1
clone_size: .
j_call: TRBJ2-5
v_call: TRBV5-8
cdr3_aa: CASSPPPGTGQETQYF
cdr3_nt: TGTGCCAGCAGCCCACCCCCCGGGACAGGGCAAGAGACCCAGTACTTC

d_call: TRBD2
clone_size: .
j_call: TRBJ2-2
v_call: TRBV9
cdr3_aa: CASSPAGEWAGELFF
cdr3_nt: TGTGCCAGCAGCCCCGCGGGAGAATGGGCCGGGGAGCTGTTTTTT

d_call: .
clone_size: .
j_call: TRBJ1-4
v_call: TRBV11-2
cdr3_aa: CASSFRVNEKLFF
cdr3_nt: TGTGCCAGCAGCTTCAGGGTTAATGAAAAACTGTTTTTT

d_call: .
clone_size: .
j_call: TRBJ1-1
v_call: TRBV5-1
cdr3_aa: CASSSEKGGTEAFF
cdr3_nt: TGCGCCAGCAGCTCCGAGAAGGGGGGGACTGAAGCTTTCTTT

d_call: .
clone_size: .
j_call: TRBJ2-3
v_call: TRBV15
cdr3_aa: CATSAGDTQYF
cdr3_nt: TGTGCCACGTCCGCGGGAGATACGCAGTATTTT

d_call: .
clone_size: .
j_call: TRBJ1-4
v_call: TRBV9
cdr3_aa: CASSETGTDEKLFF
cdr3_nt: TGTGCCAGCAGCGAGACAGGTACGGATGAAAAACTGTTTTTT

d_call: .
clone_size: few
j_call: TRBJ2-3
v_call: TRBV5-1
cdr3_aa: CASSILQPGLPTDTQYF
cdr3_nt: TGCGCCAGCAGCATCCTCCAACCGGGACTTCCCACAGATACGCAGTATTTT

d_call: TRBD1
clone_size: .
j_call: TRBJ1-5
v_call: TRBV28
cdr3_aa: CASRSRDREMNQPQHF
cdr3_nt: TGTGCCAGCAGATCTAGGGACAGGGAAATGAATCAGCCCCAGCATTTT

d_call: .
clone_size: .
j_call: TRBJ2-2
v_call: TRBV2
cdr3_aa: CASSGEMNTGELFF
cdr3_nt: TGTGCCAGCAGTGGAGAAATGAACACCGGGGAGCTGTTTTTT